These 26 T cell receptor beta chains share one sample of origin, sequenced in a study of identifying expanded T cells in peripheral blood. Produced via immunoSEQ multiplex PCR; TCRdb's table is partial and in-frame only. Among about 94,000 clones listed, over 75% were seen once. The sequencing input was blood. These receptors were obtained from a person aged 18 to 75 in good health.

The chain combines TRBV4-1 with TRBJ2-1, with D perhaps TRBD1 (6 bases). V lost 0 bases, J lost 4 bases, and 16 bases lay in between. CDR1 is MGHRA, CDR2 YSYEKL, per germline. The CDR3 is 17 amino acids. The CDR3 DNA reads TGCGCCAGCAGCCAAGATCCCAGGGGACGAGCGTACAATGAGCAGTTCTTC. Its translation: CASSQDPRGRAYNEQFF.

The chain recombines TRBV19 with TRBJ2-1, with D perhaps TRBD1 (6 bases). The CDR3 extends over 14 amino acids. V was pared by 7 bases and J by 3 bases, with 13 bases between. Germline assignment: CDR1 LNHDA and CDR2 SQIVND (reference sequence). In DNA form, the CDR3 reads TGTGCCAGTACCCGGACAGCTAACTACAATGAGCAGTTCTTC. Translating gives CASTRTANYNEQFF.

Here the CDR3 reads CASREGTNYGYTF. In DNA, the CDR3 is TGTGCCAGCAGAGAGGGAACTAACTATGGCTACACCTTC. The V and J genes are TRBV2 and TRBJ1-2; D is ambiguous. V was cut by 6 bases and J by 0 bases, with 8 bases left in between. Germline loops: CDR1 SNHLY, CDR2 FYNNEI. CDR3 length: 13 amino acids. The whole variable domain, filled in from reference TRBV2 and TRBJ1-2, reads EPEVTQTPSHQVTQMGQEVILRCVPISNHLYFYWYRQILGQKVEFLVSFYNNEISEKSEIFDDQFSVERPDGSNFTLKIRSTKLEDSAMYFCASREGTNYGYTFGSGTRLTVV.

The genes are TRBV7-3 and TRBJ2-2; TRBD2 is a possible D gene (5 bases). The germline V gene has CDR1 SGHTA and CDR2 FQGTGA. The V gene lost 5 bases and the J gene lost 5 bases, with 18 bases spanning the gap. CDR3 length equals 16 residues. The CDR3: CASSPSPGIATGELFF. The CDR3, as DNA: TGTGCCAGCAGCCCTTCCCCCGGGATTGCAACCGGGGAGCTGTTTTTT. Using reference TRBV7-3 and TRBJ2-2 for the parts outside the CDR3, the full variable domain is GAGVSQTPSNKVTEKGKYVELRCDPISGHTALYWYRQSLGQGPEFLIYFQGTGAADDSGLPNDRFFAVRPEGSVSTLKIQRTERGDSAVYLCASSPSPGIATGELFFGEGSRLTVL.

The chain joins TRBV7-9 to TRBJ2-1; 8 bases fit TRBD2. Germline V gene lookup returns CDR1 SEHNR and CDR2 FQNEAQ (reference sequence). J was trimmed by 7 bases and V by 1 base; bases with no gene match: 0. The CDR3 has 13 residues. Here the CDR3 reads CASSLGGGNEQFF. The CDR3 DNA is TGTGCCAGCAGCTTAGGCGGGGGGAATGAGCAGTTCTTC.

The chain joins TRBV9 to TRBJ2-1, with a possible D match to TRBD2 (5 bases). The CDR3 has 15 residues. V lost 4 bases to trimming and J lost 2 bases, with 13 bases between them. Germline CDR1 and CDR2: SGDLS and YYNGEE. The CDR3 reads CASSPPVATYNEQFF. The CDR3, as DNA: TGTGCCAGCAGCCCACCGGTAGCGACCTACAATGAGCAGTTCTTC. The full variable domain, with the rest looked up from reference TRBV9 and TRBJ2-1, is DSGVTQTPKHLITATGQRVTLRCSPRSGDLSVYWYQQSLDQGLQFLIQYYNGEERAKGNILERFSAQQFPDLHSELNLSSLELGDSALYFCASSPPVATYNEQFFGPGTRLTVL.

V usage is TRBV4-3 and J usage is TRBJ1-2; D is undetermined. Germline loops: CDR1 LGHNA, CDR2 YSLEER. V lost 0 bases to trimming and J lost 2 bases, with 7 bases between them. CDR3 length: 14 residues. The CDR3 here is CASSQEKHNYGYTF. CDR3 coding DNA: TGCGCCAGCAGCCAAGAAAAGCACAACTATGGCTACACCTTC.

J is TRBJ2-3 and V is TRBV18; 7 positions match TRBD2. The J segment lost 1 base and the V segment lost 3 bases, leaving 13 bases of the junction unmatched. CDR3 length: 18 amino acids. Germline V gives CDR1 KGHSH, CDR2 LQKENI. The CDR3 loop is CASSPPNFERDGTDTQYF. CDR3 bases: TGTGCCAGCTCACCGCCGAATTTTGAGCGGGACGGCACAGATACGCAGTATTTT. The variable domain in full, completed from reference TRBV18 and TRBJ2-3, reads NAGVMQNPRHLVRRRGQEARLRCSPMKGHSHVYWYRQLPEEGLKFMVYLQKENIIDESGMPKERFSAEFPKEGPSILRIQQVVRGDSAAYFCASSPPNFERDGTDTQYFGPGTRLTVL.

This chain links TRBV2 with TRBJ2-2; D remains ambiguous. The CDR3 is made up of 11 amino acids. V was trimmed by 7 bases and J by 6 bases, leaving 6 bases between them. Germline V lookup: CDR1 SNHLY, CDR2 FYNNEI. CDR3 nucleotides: TGTGCCAGCACTAGAGCCGGGGAGCTGTTTTTT. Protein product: CASTRAGELFF. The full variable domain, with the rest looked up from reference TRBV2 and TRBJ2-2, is EPEVTQTPSHQVTQMGQEVILRCVPISNHLYFYWYRQILGQKVEFLVSFYNNEISEKSEIFDDQFSVERPDGSNFTLKIRSTKLEDSAMYFCASTRAGELFFGEGSRLTVL.

The CDR3 loop is CASSSFKRGGYHEQFF. DNA of the CDR3: TGTGCCAGCAGCTCCTTCAAGCGGGGGGGCTATCATGAGCAGTTCTTC. V gene TRBV9 combines with J gene TRBJ2-1, with 10 bases fitting TRBD2. Germline CDR1 and CDR2: SGDLS and YYNGEE. V gave up 4 bases and J gave up 8 bases; unmatched junction bases: 12. This CDR3 is built from 16 residues.

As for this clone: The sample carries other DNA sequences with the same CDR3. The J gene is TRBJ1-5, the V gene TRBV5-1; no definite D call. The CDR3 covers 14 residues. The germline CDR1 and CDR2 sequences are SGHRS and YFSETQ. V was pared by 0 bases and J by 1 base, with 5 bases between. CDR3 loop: CASSLDGSNQPQHF. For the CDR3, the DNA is TGCGCCAGCAGCTTGGACGGGAGCAATCAGCCCCAGCATTTT.

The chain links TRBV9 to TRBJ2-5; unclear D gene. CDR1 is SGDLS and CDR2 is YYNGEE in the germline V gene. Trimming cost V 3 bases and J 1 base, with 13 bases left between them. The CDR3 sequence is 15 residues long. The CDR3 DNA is TGTGCCAGCAGCGCGATAGGGATCGCCCAAGAGACCCAGTACTTC. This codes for CASSAIGIAQETQYF.

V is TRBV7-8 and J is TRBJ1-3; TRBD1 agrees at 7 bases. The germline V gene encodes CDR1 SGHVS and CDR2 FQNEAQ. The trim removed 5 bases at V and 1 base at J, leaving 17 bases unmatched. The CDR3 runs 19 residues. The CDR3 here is CASSRPFLDRVYSGNTIYF. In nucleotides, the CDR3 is TGTGCCAGCAGCCGACCGTTTCTCGACAGGGTGTATTCTGGAAACACCATATATTTT.

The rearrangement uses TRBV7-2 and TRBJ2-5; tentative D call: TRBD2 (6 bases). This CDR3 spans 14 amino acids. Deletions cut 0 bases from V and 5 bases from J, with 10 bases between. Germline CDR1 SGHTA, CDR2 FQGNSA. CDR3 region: CASSLAGGIETQYF. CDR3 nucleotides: TGTGCCAGCAGCTTAGCGGGAGGTATCGAGACCCAGTACTTC.

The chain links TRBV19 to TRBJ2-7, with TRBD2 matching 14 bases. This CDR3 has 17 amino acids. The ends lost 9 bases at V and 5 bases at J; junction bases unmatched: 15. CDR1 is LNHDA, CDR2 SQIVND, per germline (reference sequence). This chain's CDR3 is CASQRGRLAGGLHEQYF. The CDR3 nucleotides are TGTGCCAGCCAAAGGGGAAGACTAGCGGGAGGGTTGCACGAGCAGTACTTC.

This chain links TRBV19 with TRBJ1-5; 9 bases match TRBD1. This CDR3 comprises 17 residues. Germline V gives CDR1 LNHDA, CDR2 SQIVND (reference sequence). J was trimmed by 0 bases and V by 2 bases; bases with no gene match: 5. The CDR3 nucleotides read TGTGCCAGTAGTATACGGGGGACAGGGTATAGCAATCAGCCCCAGCATTTT. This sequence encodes CASSIRGTGYSNQPQHF.

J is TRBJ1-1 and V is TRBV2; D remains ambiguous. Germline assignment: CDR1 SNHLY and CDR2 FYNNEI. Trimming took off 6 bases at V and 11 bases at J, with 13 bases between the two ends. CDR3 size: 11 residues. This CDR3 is CASSLDRGAFF. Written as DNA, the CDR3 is TGTGCCAGCAGCCTGGACCGTGGGGCTTTCTTT. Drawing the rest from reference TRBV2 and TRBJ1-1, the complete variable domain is EPEVTQTPSHQVTQMGQEVILRCVPISNHLYFYWYRQILGQKVEFLVSFYNNEISEKSEIFDDQFSVERPDGSNFTLKIRSTKLEDSAMYFCASSLDRGAFFGQGTRLTVV.

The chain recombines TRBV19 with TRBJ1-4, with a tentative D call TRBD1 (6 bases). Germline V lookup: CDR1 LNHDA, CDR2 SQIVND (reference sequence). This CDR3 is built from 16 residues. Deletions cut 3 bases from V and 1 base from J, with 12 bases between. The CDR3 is CASSIGQRLTNEKLFF. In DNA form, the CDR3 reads TGTGCCAGTAGTATTGGACAGCGGTTAACTAATGAAAAACTGTTTTTT.

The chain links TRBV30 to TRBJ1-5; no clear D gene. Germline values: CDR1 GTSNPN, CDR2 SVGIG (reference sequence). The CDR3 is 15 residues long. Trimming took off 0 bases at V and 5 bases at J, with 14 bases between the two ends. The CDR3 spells CAWSVGRGGDQPQHF. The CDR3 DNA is TGTGCCTGGAGTGTAGGCCGGGGAGGAGATCAGCCCCAGCATTTT. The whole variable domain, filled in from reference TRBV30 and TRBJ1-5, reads SQTIHQWPATLVQPVGSPLSLECTVEGTSNPNLYWYRQAAGRGLQLLFYSVGIGQISSEVPQNLSASRPQDRQFILSSKKLLLSDSGFYLCAWSVGRGGDQPQHFGDGTRLSIL.

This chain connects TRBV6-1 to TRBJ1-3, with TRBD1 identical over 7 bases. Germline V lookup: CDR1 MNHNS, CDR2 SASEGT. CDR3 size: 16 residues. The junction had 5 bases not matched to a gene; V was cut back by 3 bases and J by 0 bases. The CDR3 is CASSEGTAGSGNTIYF. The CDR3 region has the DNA TGTGCCAGCAGTGAGGGGACAGCCGGCTCTGGAAACACCATATATTTT.

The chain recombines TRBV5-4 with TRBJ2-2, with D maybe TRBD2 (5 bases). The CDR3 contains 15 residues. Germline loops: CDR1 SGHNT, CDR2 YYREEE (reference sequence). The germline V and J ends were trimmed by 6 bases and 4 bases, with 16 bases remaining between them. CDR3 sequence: CASTISGLPTGELFF. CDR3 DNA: TGTGCCAGCACCATCTCAGGACTGCCCACCGGGGAGCTGTTTTTT. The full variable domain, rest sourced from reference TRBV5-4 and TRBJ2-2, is ETGVTQSPTHLIKTRGQQVTLRCSSQSGHNTVSWYQQALGQGPQFIFQYYREEENGRGNFPPRFSGLQFPNYSSELNVNALELDDSALYLCASTISGLPTGELFFGEGSRLTVL.

In DNA, the CDR3 is TGTGCCAGCAGCTTAGTTCAGGGGGCTATGGGAAACACCATATATTTT. It codes for CASSLVQGAMGNTIYF. This chain connects TRBV11-2 to TRBJ1-3; 8 bases line up with TRBD1. The CDR3 is made up of 16 amino acids. Germline CDR1 is SGHAT and CDR2 is FQNNGV. Losses at the gene ends were 1 base for V and 4 bases for J; bases not matched to a gene: 6.

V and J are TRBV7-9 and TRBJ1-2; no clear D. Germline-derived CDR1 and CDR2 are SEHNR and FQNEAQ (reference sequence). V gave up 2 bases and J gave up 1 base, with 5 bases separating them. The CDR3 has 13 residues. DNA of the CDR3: TGTGCCAGCAGCTTACGGGTTAACTATGGCTACACCTTC. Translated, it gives CASSLRVNYGYTF.

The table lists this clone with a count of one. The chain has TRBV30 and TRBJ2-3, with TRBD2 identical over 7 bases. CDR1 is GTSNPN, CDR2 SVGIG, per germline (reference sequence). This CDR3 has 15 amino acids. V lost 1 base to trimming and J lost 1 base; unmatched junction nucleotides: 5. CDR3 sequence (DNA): TGTGCCTGGAGTGCCAGAGCGGGACGCACAGATACGCAGTATTTT. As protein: CAWSARAGRTDTQYF. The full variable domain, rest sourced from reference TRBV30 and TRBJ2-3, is SQTIHQWPATLVQPVGSPLSLECTVEGTSNPNLYWYRQAAGRGLQLLFYSVGIGQISSEVPQNLSASRPQDRQFILSSKKLLLSDSGFYLCAWSARAGRTDTQYFGPGTRLTVL.

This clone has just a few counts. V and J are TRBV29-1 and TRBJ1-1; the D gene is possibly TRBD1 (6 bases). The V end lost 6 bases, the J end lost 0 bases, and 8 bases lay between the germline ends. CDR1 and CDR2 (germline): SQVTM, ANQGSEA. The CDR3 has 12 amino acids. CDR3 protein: CSVRTVNTEAFF. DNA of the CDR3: TGCAGCGTAAGGACAGTGAACACTGAAGCTTTCTTT.

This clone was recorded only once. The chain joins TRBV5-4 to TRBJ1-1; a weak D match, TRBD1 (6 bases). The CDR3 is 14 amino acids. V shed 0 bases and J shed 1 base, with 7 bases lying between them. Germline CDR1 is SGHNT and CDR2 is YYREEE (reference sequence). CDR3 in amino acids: CASSLVQGNTEAFF. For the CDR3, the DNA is TGTGCCAGCAGCTTGGTACAGGGGAACACTGAAGCTTTCTTT.